This T cell receptor beta chain was recovered during a study of blood T cell repertoires in COVID-19. Clones were read by immunoSEQ multiplex PCR, and TCRdb kept only the in-frame ones, dropping some. The sample lists more than 80,000 clones; about 86% were seen once. From germline, CDR1 is LNHDA and CDR2 SQIVND (reference sequence). After removal of 3 bases from V and 6 bases from J, the junction contained 8 bases not matched to a gene. CDR3 length equals 15 residues. This chain connects TRBV19 to TRBJ2-7, with TRBD2 matching 10 bases. Material for sequencing was peripheral blood. The receptor was isolated from a man older than 75 with acute or convalescent COVID-19. The CDR3 nucleotides are TGTGCCAGTAGTATCGGGCTAGCGGGAGCGGGCGAGCAGTACTTC. Amino acid sequence: CASSIGLAGAGEQYF.